The present T cell receptor (beta chain) was sequenced within a study of CD8+CD57+ T cells in acquired aplastic anemia. The overall study: CD4+ and CD8+ cells, once sorted, gave DNA averaging 3.2 ug. CD4+ reads averaged about 10.8 million in healthy donors.

General study findings and limits: There were 25 to 30 CD8+ CDR3 sequences that occurred in both patients and controls.

Per the germline V gene, CDR1 is WNHNN and CDR2 is SYGVQD (reference sequence). The CDR3 is 14 amino acids. V lost 4 bases to trimming and J lost 4 bases; unmatched junction nucleotides: 6. TCR beta VDJ and CDR3 profiles were obtained from a genomic DNA template. Using its own MiXCR run on the reads, TCRdb lists one record per CDR3 protein. The table has about 160,000 distinct CDR3 sequences, 35% to 55% seen once; the top ten hold 1.1%. A note on this clonotype: As yet, its antigen is unknown.

The chain carries TRBV10-1 and TRBJ1-1; 7 nucleotides line up with TRBD1. The material sequenced was sorted CD4+, CD8+, or CD8+CD57+ T cells (not recorded which) from PBMCs. The clonotype originates from a human donor in good health. CDR3: CASSGRDRGTEAFF. The CDR3 DNA is TGCGCCAGCAGTGGAAGGGACAGAGGCACTGAAGCTTTCTTT.